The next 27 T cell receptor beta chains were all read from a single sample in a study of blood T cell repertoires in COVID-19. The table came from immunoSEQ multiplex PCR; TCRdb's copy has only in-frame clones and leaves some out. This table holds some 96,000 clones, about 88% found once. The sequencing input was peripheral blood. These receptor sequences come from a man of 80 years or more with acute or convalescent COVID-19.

CDR3 nucleotide sequence: TGTGCCTGGGAGAACTACCAGAGCACAGATACGCAGTATTTT. Its translation: CAWENYQSTDTQYF. This chain joins TRBV30 and TRBJ2-3; D is ambiguous. V was clipped by 5 bases and J by 0 bases, with 12 bases between them. Germline V gives CDR1 GTSNPN, CDR2 SVGIG (reference sequence). This CDR3 region has 14 residues.

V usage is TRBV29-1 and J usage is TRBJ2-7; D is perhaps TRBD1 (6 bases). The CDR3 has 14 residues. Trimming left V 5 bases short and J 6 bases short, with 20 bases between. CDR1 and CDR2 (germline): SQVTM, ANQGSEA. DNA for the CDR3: TGCAGCGTTCTGCAGACAGGTAACGGAGGCGAGCAGTACTTC. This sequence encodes CSVLQTGNGGEQYF.

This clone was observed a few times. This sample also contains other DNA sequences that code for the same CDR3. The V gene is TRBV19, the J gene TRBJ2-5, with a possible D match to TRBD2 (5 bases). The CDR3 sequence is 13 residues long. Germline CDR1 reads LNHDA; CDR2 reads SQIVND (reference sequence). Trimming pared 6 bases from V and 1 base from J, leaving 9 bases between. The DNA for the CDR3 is TGTGCCAGTAGGGACCGGGGCCAAGAGACCCAGTACTTC. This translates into CASRDRGQETQYF.

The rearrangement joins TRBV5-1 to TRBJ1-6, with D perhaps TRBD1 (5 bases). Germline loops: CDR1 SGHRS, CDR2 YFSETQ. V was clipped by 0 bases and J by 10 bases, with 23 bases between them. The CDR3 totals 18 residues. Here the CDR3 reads CASSLGSAGLQGYSPLHF. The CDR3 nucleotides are TGCGCCAGCAGCTTGGGGTCGGCAGGGCTCCAGGGCTACTCACCCCTCCACTTT.

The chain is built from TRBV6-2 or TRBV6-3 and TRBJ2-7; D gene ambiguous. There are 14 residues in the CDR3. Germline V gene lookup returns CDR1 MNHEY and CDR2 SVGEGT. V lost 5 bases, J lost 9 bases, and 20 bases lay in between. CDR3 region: CASSPDGSSVGQYF. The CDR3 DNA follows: TGTGCCAGCAGTCCCGACGGGTCCTCGGTCGGGCAGTACTTC.

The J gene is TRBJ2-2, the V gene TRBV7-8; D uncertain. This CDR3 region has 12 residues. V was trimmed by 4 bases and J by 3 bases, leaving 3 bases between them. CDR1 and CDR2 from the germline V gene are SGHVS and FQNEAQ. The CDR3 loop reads CASSSYTGELFF. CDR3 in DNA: TGTGCCAGCAGCTCGTACACCGGGGAGCTGTTTTTT.

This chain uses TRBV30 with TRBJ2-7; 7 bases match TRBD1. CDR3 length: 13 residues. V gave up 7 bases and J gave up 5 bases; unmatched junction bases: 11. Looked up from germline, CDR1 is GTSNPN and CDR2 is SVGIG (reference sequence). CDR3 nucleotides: TGTGCCTTTTCCCGGGACAGTAACGACGAGCAGTACTTC. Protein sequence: CAFSRDSNDEQYF.

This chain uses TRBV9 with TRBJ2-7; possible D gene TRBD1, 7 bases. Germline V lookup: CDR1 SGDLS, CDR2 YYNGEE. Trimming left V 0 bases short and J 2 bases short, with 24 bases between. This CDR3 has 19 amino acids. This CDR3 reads CASSVGWSGGTAITYEQYF. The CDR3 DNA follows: TGTGCCAGCAGCGTAGGCTGGAGTGGGGGGACAGCCATCACCTACGAGCAGTACTTC.

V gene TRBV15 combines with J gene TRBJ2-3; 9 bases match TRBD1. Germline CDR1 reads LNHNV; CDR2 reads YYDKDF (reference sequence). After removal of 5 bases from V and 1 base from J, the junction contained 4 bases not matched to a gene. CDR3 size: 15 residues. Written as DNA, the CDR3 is TGTGCCACCAGCTCAGGGGACAGGGGCACAGATACGCAGTATTTT. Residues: CATSSGDRGTDTQYF.

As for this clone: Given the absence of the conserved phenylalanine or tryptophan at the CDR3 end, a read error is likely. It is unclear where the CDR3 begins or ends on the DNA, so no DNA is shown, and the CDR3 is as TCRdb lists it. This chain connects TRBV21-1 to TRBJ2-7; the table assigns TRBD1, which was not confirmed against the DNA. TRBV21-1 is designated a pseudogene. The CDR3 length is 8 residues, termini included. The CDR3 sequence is CASSRPPL.

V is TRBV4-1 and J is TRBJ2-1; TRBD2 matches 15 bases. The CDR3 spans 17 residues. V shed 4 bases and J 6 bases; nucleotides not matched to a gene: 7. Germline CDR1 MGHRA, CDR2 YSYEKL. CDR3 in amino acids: CASSPGLAGGFANEQFF. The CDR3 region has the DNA TGCGCCAGCAGCCCCGGACTAGCGGGAGGGTTTGCCAATGAGCAGTTCTTC.

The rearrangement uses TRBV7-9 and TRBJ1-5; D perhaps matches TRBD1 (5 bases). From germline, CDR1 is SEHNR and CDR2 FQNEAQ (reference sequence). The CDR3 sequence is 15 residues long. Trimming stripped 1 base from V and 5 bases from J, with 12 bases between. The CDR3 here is CASSLGGGDHQPQHF. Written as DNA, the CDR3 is TGTGCCAGCAGCTTAGGTGGAGGGGATCATCAGCCCCAGCATTTT.

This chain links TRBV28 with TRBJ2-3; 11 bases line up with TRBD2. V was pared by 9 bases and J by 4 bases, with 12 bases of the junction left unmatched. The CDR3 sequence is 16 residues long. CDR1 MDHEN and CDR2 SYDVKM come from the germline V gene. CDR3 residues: CASRRTSGRGSDTQYF. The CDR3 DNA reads TGTGCCAGTCGCCGCACTAGCGGGAGAGGGTCAGATACGCAGTATTTT.

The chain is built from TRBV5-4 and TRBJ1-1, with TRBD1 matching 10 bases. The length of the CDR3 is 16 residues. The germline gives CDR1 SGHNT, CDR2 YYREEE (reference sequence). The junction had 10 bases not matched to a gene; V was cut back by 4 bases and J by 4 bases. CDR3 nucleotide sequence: TGTGCCAGCAGCCCCCAGACAGGGGGCCGCGGCACTGAAGCTTTCTTT. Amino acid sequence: CASSPQTGGRGTEAFF.

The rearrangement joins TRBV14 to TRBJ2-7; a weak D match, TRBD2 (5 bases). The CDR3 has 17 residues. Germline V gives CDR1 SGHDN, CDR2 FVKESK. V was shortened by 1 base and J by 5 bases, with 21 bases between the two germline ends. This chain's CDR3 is CASSQAYRGRFPDEQYF. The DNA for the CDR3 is TGTGCCAGCAGCCAAGCGTACCGGGGAAGGTTTCCGGACGAGCAGTACTTC.

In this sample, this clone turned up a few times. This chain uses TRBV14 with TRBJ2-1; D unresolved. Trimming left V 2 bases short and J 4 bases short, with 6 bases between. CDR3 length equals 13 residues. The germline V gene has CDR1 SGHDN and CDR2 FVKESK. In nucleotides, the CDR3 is TGTGCCAGCAGCCAACAGGTGTACAATGAGCAGTTCTTC. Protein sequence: CASSQQVYNEQFF.

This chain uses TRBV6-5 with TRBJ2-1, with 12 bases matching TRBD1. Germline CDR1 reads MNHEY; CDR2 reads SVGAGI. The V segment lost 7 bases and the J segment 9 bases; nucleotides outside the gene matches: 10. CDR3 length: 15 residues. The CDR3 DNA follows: TGTGCCAGCAACCCTCGGGACAGGGGGCGGGTTGAGCAGTTCTTC. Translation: CASNPRDRGRVEQFF.

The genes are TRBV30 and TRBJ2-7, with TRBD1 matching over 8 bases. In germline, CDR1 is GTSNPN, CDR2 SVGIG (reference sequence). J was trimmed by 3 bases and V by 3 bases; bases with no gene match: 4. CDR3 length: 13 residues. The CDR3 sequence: CAWRADRVYEQYF. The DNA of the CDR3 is TGTGCCTGGAGAGCGGACAGGGTCTACGAGCAGTACTTC. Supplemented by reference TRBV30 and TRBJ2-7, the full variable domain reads SQTIHQWPATLVQPVGSPLSLECTVEGTSNPNLYWYRQAAGRGLQLLFYSVGIGQISSEVPQNLSASRPQDRQFILSSKKLLLSDSGFYLCAWRADRVYEQYFGPGTRLTVT.

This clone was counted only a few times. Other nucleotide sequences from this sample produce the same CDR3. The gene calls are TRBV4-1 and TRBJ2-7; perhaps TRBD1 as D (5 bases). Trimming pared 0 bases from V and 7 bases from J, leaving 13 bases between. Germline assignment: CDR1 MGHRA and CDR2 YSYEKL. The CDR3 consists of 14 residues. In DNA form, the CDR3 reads TGCGCCAGCAGCCAAGATCTATCAGGGTGGGAGCAGTACTTC. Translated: CASSQDLSGWEQYF.

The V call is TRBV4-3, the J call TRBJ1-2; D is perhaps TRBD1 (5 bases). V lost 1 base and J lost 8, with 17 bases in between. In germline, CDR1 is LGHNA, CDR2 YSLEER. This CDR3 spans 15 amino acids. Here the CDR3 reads CASSQGLDTAGGYTF. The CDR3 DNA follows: TGCGCCAGCAGCCAAGGATTGGACACGGCGGGAGGCTACACCTTC.

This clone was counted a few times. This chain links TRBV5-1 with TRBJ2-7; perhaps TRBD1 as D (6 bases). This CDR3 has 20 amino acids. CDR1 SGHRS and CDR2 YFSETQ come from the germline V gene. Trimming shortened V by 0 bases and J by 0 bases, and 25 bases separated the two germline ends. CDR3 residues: CASSLGFRWTAKQSSYEQYF. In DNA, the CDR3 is TGCGCCAGCAGCTTGGGTTTTAGGTGGACAGCTAAACAAAGCTCCTACGAGCAGTACTTC. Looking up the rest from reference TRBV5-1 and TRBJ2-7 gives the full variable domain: KAGVTQTPRYLIKTRGQQVTLSCSPISGHRSVSWYQQTPGQGLQFLFEYFSETQRNKGNFPGRFSGRQFSNSRSEMNVSTLELGDSALYLCASSLGFRWTAKQSSYEQYFGPGTRLTVT.

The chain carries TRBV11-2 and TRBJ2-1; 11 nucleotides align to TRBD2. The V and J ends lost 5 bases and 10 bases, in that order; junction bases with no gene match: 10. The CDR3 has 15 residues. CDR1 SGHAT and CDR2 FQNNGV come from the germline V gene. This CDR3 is CASSLGLAGGHEQFF. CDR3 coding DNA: TGTGCCAGCAGCCTAGGGTTAGCGGGAGGGCACGAGCAGTTCTTC. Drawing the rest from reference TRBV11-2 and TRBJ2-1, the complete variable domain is EAGVAQSPRYKIIEKRQSVAFWCNPISGHATLYWYQQILGQGPKLLIQFQNNGVVDDSQLPKDRFSAERLKGVDSTLKIQPAKLEDSAVYLCASSLGLAGGHEQFFGPGTRLTVL.

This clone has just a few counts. CDR3 sequence (DNA): TGTGCCAGTAGTGCTGACAGGGACACTGAAGCTTTCTTT. It yields the protein CASSADRDTEAFF. This chain links TRBV19 with TRBJ1-1; 7 nucleotides align to TRBD1. The CDR3 totals 13 residues. V lost 5 bases, J lost 3 bases, and 3 bases stayed unmatched. CDR1 is LNHDA, CDR2 SQIVND, per germline (reference sequence).

CDR3 amino acids: CASTGGPSYNEQFF. The CDR3 DNA follows: TGCGCCAGCACGGGGGGCCCCTCCTACAATGAGCAGTTCTTC. The rearrangement joins TRBV5-1 to TRBJ2-1; possible D gene TRBD2, 7 bases. Germline CDR1 reads SGHRS; CDR2 reads YFSETQ. This CDR3 is built from 14 residues. V dropped 6 bases and J dropped 0 bases, with 10 bases sitting between them. Full variable domain (missing parts from reference TRBV5-1 and TRBJ2-1): KAGVTQTPRYLIKTRGQQVTLSCSPISGHRSVSWYQQTPGQGLQFLFEYFSETQRNKGNFPGRFSGRQFSNSRSEMNVSTLELGDSALYLCASTGGPSYNEQFFGPGTRLTVL.

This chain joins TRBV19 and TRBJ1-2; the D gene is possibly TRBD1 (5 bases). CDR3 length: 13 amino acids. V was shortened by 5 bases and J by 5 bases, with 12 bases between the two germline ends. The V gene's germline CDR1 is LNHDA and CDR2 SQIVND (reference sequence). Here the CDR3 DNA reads TGTGCCAGTAGTTCGGACACCCGGTATGGCTACACCTTC. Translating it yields CASSSDTRYGYTF.

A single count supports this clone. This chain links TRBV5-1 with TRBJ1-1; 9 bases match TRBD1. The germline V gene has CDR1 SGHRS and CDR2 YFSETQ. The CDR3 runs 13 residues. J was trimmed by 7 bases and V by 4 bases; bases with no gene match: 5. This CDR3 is CASSRDRVGEAFF. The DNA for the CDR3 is TGCGCCAGCAGCCGGGACAGGGTGGGTGAAGCTTTCTTT.

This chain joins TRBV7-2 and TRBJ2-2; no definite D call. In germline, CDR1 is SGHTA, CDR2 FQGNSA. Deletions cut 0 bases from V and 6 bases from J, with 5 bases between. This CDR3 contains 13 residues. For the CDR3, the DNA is TGTGCCAGCAGCTTAGCCTCTTCCGGGGAGCTGTTTTTT. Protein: CASSLASSGELFF.